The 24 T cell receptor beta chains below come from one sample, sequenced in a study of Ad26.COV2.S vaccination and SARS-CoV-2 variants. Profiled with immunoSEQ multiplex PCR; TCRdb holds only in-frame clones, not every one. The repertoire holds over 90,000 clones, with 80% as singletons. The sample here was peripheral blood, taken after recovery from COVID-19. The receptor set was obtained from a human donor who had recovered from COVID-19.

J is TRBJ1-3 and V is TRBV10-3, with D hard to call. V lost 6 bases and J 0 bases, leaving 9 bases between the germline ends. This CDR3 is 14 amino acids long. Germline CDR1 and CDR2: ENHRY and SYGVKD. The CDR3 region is CAIRDDRSGNTIYF. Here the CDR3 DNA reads TGTGCCATCAGGGACGACCGCTCTGGAAACACCATATATTTT.

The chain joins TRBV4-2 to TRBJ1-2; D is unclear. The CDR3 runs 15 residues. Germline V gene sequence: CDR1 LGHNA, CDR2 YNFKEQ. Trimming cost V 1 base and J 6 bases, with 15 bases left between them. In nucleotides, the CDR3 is TGTGCCAGCAGCCAAGGTTCGCTGGGGAGTAATGGCTACACCTTC. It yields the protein CASSQGSLGSNGYTF.

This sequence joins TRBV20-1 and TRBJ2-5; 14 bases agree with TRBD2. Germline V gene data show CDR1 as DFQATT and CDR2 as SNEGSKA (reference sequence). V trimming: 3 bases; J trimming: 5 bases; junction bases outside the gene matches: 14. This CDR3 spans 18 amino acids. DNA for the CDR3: TGCAGTGCTAGTGGGCCGACTAGCGGGGGGGTTATGATTGAGACCCAGTACTTC. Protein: CSASGPTSGGVMIETQYF.

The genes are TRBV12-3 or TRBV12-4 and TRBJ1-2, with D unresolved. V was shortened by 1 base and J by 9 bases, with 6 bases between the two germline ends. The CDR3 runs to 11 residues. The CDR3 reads CASSLEVSYTF. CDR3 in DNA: TGTGCCAGCAGTTTAGAGGTCAGCTACACCTTC.

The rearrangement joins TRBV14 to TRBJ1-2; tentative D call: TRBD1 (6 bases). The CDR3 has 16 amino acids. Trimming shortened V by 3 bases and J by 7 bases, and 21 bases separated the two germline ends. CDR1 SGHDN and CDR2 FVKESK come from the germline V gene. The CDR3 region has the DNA TGTGCCAGCAGCCACCTGAGGCAGGGGAACGTGTGTGGCTACACCTTC. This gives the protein CASSHLRQGNVCGYTF.

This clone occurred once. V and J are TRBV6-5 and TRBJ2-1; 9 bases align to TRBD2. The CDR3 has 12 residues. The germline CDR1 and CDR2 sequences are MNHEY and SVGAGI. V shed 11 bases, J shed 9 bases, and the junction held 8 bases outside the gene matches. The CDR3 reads CAGIAGEAEQFF. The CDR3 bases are TGTGCCGGGATAGCGGGGGAGGCTGAGCAGTTCTTC.

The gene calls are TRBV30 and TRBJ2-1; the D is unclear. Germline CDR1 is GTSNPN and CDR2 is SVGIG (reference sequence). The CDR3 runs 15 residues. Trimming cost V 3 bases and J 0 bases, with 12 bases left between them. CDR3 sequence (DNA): TGTGCCTGGAGCTTAACGGAGAGCTCCTACAATGAGCAGTTCTTC. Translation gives CAWSLTESSYNEQFF.

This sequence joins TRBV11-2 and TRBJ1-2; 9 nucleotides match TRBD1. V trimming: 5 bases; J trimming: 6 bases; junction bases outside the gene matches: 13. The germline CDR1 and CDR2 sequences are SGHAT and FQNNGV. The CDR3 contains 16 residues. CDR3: CASSPDTGQGLDGYTF. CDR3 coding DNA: TGTGCCAGCAGCCCCGATACGGGACAGGGTTTGGATGGCTACACCTTC.

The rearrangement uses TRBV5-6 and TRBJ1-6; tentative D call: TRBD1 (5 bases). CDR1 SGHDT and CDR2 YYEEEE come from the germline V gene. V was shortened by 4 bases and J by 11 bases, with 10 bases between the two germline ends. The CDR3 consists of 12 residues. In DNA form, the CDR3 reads TGTGCCAGCAGCAAACGGGGCCCACCCCTCCACTTT. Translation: CASSKRGPPLHF.

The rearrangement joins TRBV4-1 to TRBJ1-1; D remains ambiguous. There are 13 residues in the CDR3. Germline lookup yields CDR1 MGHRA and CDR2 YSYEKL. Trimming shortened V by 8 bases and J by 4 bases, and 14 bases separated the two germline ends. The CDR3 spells CASLSSGGTEAFF. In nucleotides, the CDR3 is TGCGCCAGCTTGAGTTCCGGAGGCACTGAAGCTTTCTTT.

CDR3 residues: CASSVSGGGNEQFF. In DNA form, the CDR3 reads TGTGCCAGCAGCGTTAGCGGGGGCGGGAATGAGCAGTTCTTC. This rearrangement joins TRBV7-2 to TRBJ2-1, with 9 nucleotides matching TRBD2. Germline CDR1 SGHTA, CDR2 FQGNSA. The ends lost 5 bases at V and 7 bases at J; junction bases unmatched: 6. CDR3 length equals 14 residues.

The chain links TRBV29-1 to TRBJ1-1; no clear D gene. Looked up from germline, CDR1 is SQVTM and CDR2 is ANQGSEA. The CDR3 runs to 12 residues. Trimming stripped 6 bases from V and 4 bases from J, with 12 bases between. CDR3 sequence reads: CSVLKVGTEAFF. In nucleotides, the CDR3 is TGCAGCGTCCTAAAAGTGGGCACTGAAGCTTTCTTT.

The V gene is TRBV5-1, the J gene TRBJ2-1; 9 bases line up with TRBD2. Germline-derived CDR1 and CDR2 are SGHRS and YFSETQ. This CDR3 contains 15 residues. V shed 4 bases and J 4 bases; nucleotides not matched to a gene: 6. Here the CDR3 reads CASSPETSGYNEQFF. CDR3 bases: TGCGCCAGCAGCCCTGAGACTAGCGGTTACAATGAGCAGTTCTTC.

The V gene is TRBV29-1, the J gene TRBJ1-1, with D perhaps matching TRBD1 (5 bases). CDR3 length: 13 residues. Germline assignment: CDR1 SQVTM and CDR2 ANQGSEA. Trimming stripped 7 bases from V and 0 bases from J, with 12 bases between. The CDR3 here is CSAVGQLNTEAFF. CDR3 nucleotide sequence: TGCAGCGCTGTGGGGCAGTTGAACACTGAAGCTTTCTTT.

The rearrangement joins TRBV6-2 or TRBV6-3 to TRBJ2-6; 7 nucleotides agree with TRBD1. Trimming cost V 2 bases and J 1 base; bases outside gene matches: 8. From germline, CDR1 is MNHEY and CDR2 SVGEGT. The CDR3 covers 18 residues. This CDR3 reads CASSYRQGEPSGANVLTF. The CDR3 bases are TGTGCCAGCAGTTACCGACAGGGAGAGCCATCTGGGGCCAACGTCCTGACTTTC.

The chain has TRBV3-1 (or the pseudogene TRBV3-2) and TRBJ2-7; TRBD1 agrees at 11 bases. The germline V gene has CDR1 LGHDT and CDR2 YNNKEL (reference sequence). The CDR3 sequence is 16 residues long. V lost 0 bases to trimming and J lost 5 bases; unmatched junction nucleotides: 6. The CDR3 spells CASSQDIGQGADEQYF. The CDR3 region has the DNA TGTGCCAGCAGCCAAGACATAGGACAGGGGGCGGACGAGCAGTACTTC.

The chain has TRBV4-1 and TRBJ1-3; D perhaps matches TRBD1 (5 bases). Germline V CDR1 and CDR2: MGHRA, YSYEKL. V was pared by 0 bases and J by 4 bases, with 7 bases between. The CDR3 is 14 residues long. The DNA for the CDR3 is TGCGCCAGCAGCCAAGAGGGGGGAGGAAACACCATATATTTT. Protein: CASSQEGGGNTIYF.

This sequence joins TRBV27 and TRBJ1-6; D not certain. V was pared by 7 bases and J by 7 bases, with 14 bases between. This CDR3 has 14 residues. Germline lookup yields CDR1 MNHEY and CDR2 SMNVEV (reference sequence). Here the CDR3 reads CASKIGSSNSPLHF. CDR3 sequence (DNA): TGTGCCAGCAAGATAGGGAGTTCCAATTCACCCCTCCACTTT.

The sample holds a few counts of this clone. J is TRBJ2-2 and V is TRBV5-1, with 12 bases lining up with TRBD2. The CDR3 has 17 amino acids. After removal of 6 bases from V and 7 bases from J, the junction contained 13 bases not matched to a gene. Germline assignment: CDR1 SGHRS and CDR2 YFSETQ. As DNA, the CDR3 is TGCGCCAGCAAGCTCTTCGGACTAGCGGGGAATGGCGGGGAGCTGTTTTTT. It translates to CASKLFGLAGNGGELFF.

CDR3 DNA sequence: TGCGCCAGCAGCCCCCGGACTAGCCGCCAAGAGACCCAGTACTTC. This encodes CASSPRTSRQETQYF. V usage is TRBV5-1 and J usage is TRBJ2-5; TRBD2 matches 8 bases. After removal of 4 bases from V and 1 base from J, the junction contained 6 bases not matched to a gene. CDR1 is SGHRS, CDR2 YFSETQ, per germline. CDR3 length: 15 amino acids. The whole variable domain, filled in from reference TRBV5-1 and TRBJ2-5, reads KAGVTQTPRYLIKTRGQQVTLSCSPISGHRSVSWYQQTPGQGLQFLFEYFSETQRNKGNFPGRFSGRQFSNSRSEMNVSTLELGDSALYLCASSPRTSRQETQYFGPGTRLLVL.

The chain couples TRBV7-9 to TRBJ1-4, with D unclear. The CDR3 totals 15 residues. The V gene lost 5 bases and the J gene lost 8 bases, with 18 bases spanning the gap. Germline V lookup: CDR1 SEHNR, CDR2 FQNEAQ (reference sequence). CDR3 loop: CASSPPGREREKLFF. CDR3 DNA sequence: TGTGCCAGCAGCCCCCCTGGGCGGGAGAGGGAAAAACTGTTTTTT.

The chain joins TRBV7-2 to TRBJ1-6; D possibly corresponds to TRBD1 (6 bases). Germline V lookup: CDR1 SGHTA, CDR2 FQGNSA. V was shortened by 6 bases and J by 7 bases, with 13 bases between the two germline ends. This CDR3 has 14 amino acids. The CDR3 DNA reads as TGTGCCAGCAGAACAGGGAGGGACAATTCACCCCTCCACTTT. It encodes CASRTGRDNSPLHF.

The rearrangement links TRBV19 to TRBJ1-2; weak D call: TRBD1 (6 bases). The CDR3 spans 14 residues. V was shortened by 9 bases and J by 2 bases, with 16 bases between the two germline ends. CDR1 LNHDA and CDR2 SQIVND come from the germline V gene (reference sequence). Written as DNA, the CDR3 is TGTGCCAGCATTCATAGCGGACAGAACTATGGCTACACCTTC. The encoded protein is CASIHSGQNYGYTF. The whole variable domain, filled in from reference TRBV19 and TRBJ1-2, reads DGGITQSPKYLFRKEGQNVTLSCEQNLNHDAMYWYRQDPGQGLRLIYYSQIVNDFQKGDIAEGYSVSREKKESFPLTVTSAQKNPTAFYLCASIHSGQNYGYTFGSGTRLTVV.

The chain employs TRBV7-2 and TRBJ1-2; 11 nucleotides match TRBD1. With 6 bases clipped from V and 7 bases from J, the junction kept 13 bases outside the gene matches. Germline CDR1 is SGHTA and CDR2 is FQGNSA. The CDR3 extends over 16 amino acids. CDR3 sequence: CASRSITGTGGRGYTF. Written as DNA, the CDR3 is TGTGCCAGCAGAAGTATAACCGGGACAGGGGGTCGTGGCTACACCTTC. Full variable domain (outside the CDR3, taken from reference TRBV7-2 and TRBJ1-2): GAGVSQSPSNKVTEKGKDVELRCDPISGHTALYWYRQSLGQGLEFLIYFQGNSAPDKSGLPSDRFSAERTGGSVSTLTIQRTQQEDSAVYLCASRSITGTGGRGYTFGSGTRLTVV.